Here is one T cell receptor beta chain with its context. Its target is not known. The data derive from a study of T cell responses to AZD1222 COVID-19 vaccine. The CDR3 spans 15 residues. The ends were cut back, 3 bases at V and 5 bases at J, with 16 bases in the middle. Germline values: CDR1 SEHNR, CDR2 FQNEAQ (reference sequence). TCRdb's table, derived via immunoSEQ multiplex PCR, lists solely in-frame clones and lacks some. The data show over 120,000 clones, 90% to 95% seen once. General study points: Clonal diversity may have been underestimated in mostly white British donors. Seropositive at baseline were only a handful of AZD1222 recipients. Of spike-specific TCRs, nearly half reportedly target regions left unmutated in variants.

The input for sequencing was peripheral blood, taken on day 0 of AZD1222 vaccination. The chain joins TRBV7-9 to TRBJ1-1, with D perhaps TRBD1 (5 bases). This receptor was taken from an adult in good health. CDR3 DNA sequence: TGTGCCAGCAGCTTTTTGGCAGGGATGGCGACTGAAGCTTTCTTT. It is translated as CASSFLAGMATEAFF.